Listed here are 18 T cell receptor beta chains from one sample, sequenced in a study of radiotherapy plus CTLA-4 blockade in lung cancer. Libraries were prepared by immunoSEQ multiplex PCR; TCRdb keeps only in-frame clonotypes and omits some of them. Of tens of thousands of clones in the sample, nearly 90% were seen once. The sample here was peripheral blood, taken from a patient treated with radiotherapy plus ipilimumab. These receptors originate from a human donor with non-small cell lung cancer whose response to radiotherapy plus ipilimumab could not be evaluated.

V usage is TRBV6-1 and J usage is TRBJ1-1, with D possibly TRBD1 on 6 matching bases. CDR3 size: 13 residues. Germline CDR1 reads MNHNS; CDR2 reads SASEGT. The V and J ends lost 0 bases and 7 bases respectively, with 9 bases between them. The CDR3 is CASSEAGASEAFF. CDR3 coding DNA: TGTGCCAGCAGTGAAGCGGGGGCCAGTGAAGCTTTCTTT.

The chain joins TRBV28 to TRBJ1-2; D call uncertain. CDR3 size: 16 residues. The ends were cut back, 5 bases at V and 0 bases at J, with 16 bases in the middle. Germline CDR1 MDHEN, CDR2 SYDVKM. CDR3 loop: CASSLPGTLTNYGYTF. CDR3 nucleotides: TGTGCCAGCAGTCTTCCGGGTACACTCACTAACTATGGCTACACCTTC.

The chain is built from TRBV23-1 and TRBJ1-4; D is unresolved. TRBV23-1 is an ORF; its function is uncertain. The V end was cut by 0 bases, the J end by 2 bases, with 10 bases between. The CDR3 loop spans 16 amino acids. The CDR3 DNA reads as TGCGCCAGCAGTCAATCGGCCGGGGAGACTAATGAAAAACTGTTTTTT. Encoded protein: CASSQSAGETNEKLFF.

The chain carries TRBV18 and TRBJ2-2, with a possible D match to TRBD2 (5 bases). V lost 2 bases and J 1 base, leaving 5 bases between the germline ends. Germline CDR1 reads KGHSH; CDR2 reads LQKENI. CDR3 length: 14 amino acids. This chain's CDR3 is CASSPGRNTGELFF. The CDR3 nucleotides read TGTGCCAGCTCACCAGGGAGGAACACCGGGGAGCTGTTTTTT.

This chain connects TRBV5-1 to TRBJ2-7, with D maybe TRBD2 (5 bases). CDR1 SGHRS and CDR2 YFSETQ come from the germline V gene. Trimming took off 4 bases at V and 0 bases at J, with 14 bases between the two ends. The CDR3 contains 15 residues. This chain's CDR3 is CASSTSTAASYEQYF. As DNA, the CDR3 is TGCGCCAGCAGCACTAGTACCGCGGCCTCCTACGAGCAGTACTTC.

As concerns this clone: At one of its ends the junction is not consistent with the germline gene, which may arise from a read error. The chain joins TRBV30 to TRBJ2-2; tentative D call: TRBD1 (5 bases). The germline CDR1 and CDR2 sequences are GTSNPN and SVGIG (reference sequence). The CDR3 spans 13 residues. CDR3 bases: TGTGCCTGGACATCAGGGAACGCCGGGGAGCTGTTTTTT. This encodes CAWTSGNAGELFF.

J is TRBJ1-1 and V is TRBV9, with D perhaps TRBD1 (6 bases). The germline gives CDR1 SGDLS, CDR2 YYNGEE. This CDR3 has 15 residues. The V and J ends lost 2 bases and 7 bases respectively, with 18 bases between them. CDR3 amino acids: CASSVSTGNYGEAFF. In DNA, the CDR3 is TGTGCCAGCAGCGTTTCCACAGGGAATTACGGTGAAGCTTTCTTT.

This clone was observed a single time. The chain is built from TRBV13 and TRBJ1-4; D may be TRBD1 (6 bases). The V gene lost 6 bases and the J gene lost 0 bases, with 14 bases spanning the gap. This CDR3 comprises 16 residues. CDR1 and CDR2 (germline): PRHDT, FYEKMQ (reference sequence). The CDR3 region is CASRRTVRATNEKLFF. CDR3 nucleotides: TGTGCCAGCAGGAGGACAGTCCGCGCAACTAATGAAAAACTGTTTTTT. Filled out from reference TRBV13 and TRBJ1-4, the complete variable domain reads AAGVIQSPRHLIKEKRETATLKCYPIPRHDTVYWYQQGPGQDPQFLISFYEKMQSDKGSIPDRFSAQQFSDYHSELNMSSLELGDSALYFCASRRTVRATNEKLFFGSGTQLSVL.

This rearrangement joins TRBV19 to TRBJ2-2; weak D call: TRBD1 (6 bases). This CDR3 is built from 15 residues. The ends were cut back, 3 bases at V and 5 bases at J, with 13 bases in the middle. CDR1 is LNHDA and CDR2 is SQIVND in the germline V gene (reference sequence). The CDR3 DNA is TGTGCCAGTAGTATTCAGACAGGTCGGACCGGGGAGCTGTTTTTT. Translating gives CASSIQTGRTGELFF.

This rearrangement joins TRBV6-5 to TRBJ1-2, with 10 bases fitting TRBD1. With 2 bases clipped from V and 6 bases from J, the junction kept 6 bases outside the gene matches. Germline V CDR1 and CDR2: MNHEY, SVGAGI. This CDR3 contains 15 residues. The CDR3, as DNA: TGTGCCAGCAGTTACAGACAGGGGGCGCGGGATGGCTACACCTTC. It specifies CASSYRQGARDGYTF.

This clone was seen just once. This chain joins TRBV5-4 and TRBJ1-2, with 10 bases that match TRBD1. The trim removed 4 bases at V and 4 bases at J, leaving 7 bases unmatched. Per the germline V gene, CDR1 is SGHNT and CDR2 is YYREEE (reference sequence). The CDR3 is 15 amino acids. CDR3 sequence: CASSPGQGSPYGYTF. The CDR3, as DNA: TGTGCCAGCAGCCCGGGACAGGGGAGTCCCTATGGCTACACCTTC.

The V and J genes are TRBV19 and TRBJ2-7; 9 bases agree with TRBD1. V was clipped by 6 bases and J by 1 base; unmatched bases: 10. The CDR3 totals 16 residues. Germline V gene lookup returns CDR1 LNHDA and CDR2 SQIVND (reference sequence). The CDR3 nucleotides are TGTGCCAGTAGGGCGCAATTAGGGACAGGGTCCTACGAGCAGTACTTC. Protein: CASRAQLGTGSYEQYF.

J is TRBJ2-5 and V is TRBV30; the match to TRBD1 covers 8 bases. Matching the DNA end better, TRBJ2-7 makes the J call doubtful. The germline V gene has CDR1 GTSNPN and CDR2 SVGIG (reference sequence). The CDR3 is 13 residues long. CDR3 amino acids: CALTRDRPYEQYF. CDR3 in DNA: TGTGCCTTGACCCGGGACAGGCCCTACGAGCAGTACTTC.

The genes are TRBV15 and TRBJ1-4, with D perhaps matching TRBD1 (5 bases). The CDR3 is 13 residues long. Germline V gene lookup returns CDR1 LNHNV and CDR2 YYDKDF (reference sequence). Trimming pared 10 bases from V and 6 bases from J, leaving 15 bases between. Here the CDR3 reads CAISDIDHEKLFF. CDR3 DNA sequence: TGTGCCATCTCGGACATCGACCATGAAAAACTGTTTTTT.

This clone was counted a single time. The chain links TRBV19 to TRBJ2-3, with TRBD1 matching 8 bases. The CDR3 has 12 amino acids. Germline V gene data show CDR1 as LNHDA and CDR2 as SQIVND (reference sequence). Trimming removed 6 bases from V and 6 bases from J; junction bases left unmatched: 2. The CDR3 reads CASRRQGDTQYF. CDR3 DNA sequence: TGTGCCAGTAGAAGACAGGGGGATACGCAGTATTTT.

The gene calls are TRBV11-2 and TRBJ2-7, with 9 bases identical to TRBD1. The CDR3 is 15 amino acids. Germline CDR1 SGHAT, CDR2 FQNNGV. V gave up 5 bases and J gave up 0 bases; unmatched junction bases: 5. DNA for the CDR3: TGTGCCAGCAGCGTCCCGGGACAGGGCTCCTACGAGCAGTACTTC. Amino acids: CASSVPGQGSYEQYF.

This chain's CDR3 is CASSLGQGNDYGYTF. DNA for the CDR3: TGTGCCAGCAGCCTAGGACAGGGTAACGACTATGGCTACACCTTC. The V gene is TRBV7-9, the J gene TRBJ1-2; 8 bases map to TRBD1. The CDR3 is made up of 15 amino acids. V lost 5 bases to trimming and J lost 3 bases; unmatched junction nucleotides: 8. CDR1 and CDR2 from the germline V gene are SEHNR and FQNEAQ (reference sequence).

The J gene is TRBJ2-5, the V gene TRBV2; 11 nucleotides align to TRBD2. Judging by the DNA end, TRBJ2-7 fits better; the J call may be wrong. The CDR3 runs to 15 residues. Germline V gene lookup returns CDR1 SNHLY and CDR2 FYNNEI. This CDR3 reads CASKETSGRSYEQYF. The CDR3, as DNA: TGTGCCAGCAAGGAAACTAGCGGGAGAAGTTACGAGCAGTACTTC.